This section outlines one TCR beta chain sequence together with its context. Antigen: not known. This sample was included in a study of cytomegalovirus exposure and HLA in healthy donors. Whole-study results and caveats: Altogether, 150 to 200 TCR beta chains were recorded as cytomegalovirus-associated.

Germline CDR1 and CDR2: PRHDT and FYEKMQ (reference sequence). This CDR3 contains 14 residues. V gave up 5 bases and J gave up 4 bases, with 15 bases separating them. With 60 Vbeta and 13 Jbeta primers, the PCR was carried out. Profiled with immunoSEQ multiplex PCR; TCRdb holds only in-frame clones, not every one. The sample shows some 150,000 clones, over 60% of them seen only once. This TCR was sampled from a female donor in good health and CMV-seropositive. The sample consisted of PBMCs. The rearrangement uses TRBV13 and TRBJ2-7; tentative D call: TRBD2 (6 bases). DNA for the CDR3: TGTGCCAGCAGCAGGGACTCGGGGCTATACGAGCAGTACTTC. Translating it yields CASSRDSGLYEQYF.